Below, one TCR beta chain is given with its context. Germline-derived CDR1 and CDR2 are SGHNT and YYREEE (reference sequence). V dropped 4 bases and J dropped 5 bases, with 13 bases sitting between them. The CDR3 spans 14 residues. This record comes from a study of blood T cell repertoires in COVID-19. Study as a whole: The origin of the acute and convalescent COVID-19 samples was the United States, Italy and Spain.

Patients from Seattle were sampled longitudinally, starting during active infection. Sequencing was performed with immunoSEQ multiplex PCR; in TCRdb, only in-frame clones are kept and a portion is missing. The repertoire holds about 130,000 clones, with about nine tenths as singletons. The chain joins TRBV5-4 to TRBJ2-1; D is ambiguous. Source material: peripheral blood. The TCR comes from a man in his sixties with COVID-19, enrolled during active disease. CDR3 region: CASSIEILHNEQFF. In nucleotides, the CDR3 is TGTGCCAGCAGCATAGAAATCCTCCACAATGAGCAGTTCTTC.